The 12 T cell receptor beta chains below were found in one sample sequenced in a study of shared clonotypes between healthy human individuals. The method was immunoSEQ multiplex PCR; TCRdb's version includes in-frame clones alone and lacks a portion of them. The sample lists about 180,000 clones; about 93% were seen once. Sequencing input: naive CD4+ T cells sorted from blood. Sample subset: CD45RA+ positively selected. These receptors were collected from a woman between 25 and 40 years old in good health.

For the CDR3, the DNA is TGTGCCAGCTCCCCTAGTGGGGTCCCTGAAGCTTTCTTT. It encodes CASSPSGVPEAFF. The J gene is TRBJ1-1, the V gene TRBV18; D is unclear. The CDR3 length is 13 residues. V was clipped by 6 bases and J by 6 bases, with 14 bases between them. Germline CDR1 reads KGHSH; CDR2 reads LQKENI.

The count of this clone is one. The chain carries TRBV7-2 and TRBJ1-4, with 9 positions matching TRBD1. The CDR3 has 14 amino acids. Germline V lookup: CDR1 SGHTA, CDR2 FQGNSA. V lost 5 bases and J lost 4; bases outside the gene matches: 2. The CDR3 DNA sequence: TGTGCCAGCAGCCCGGGACAGGGTAATGAAAAACTGTTTTTT. The encoded protein is CASSPGQGNEKLFF.

V gene TRBV28 combines with J gene TRBJ2-5; 10 bases agree with TRBD2. From germline, CDR1 is MDHEN and CDR2 SYDVKM. CDR3 length: 16 amino acids. V lost 6 bases and J lost 4; bases outside the gene matches: 11. The CDR3 DNA sequence: TGTGCCAGCAGCCAGGCAGCAGCGGGAGGGCTAGAGACCCAGTACTTC. It yields the protein CASSQAAAGGLETQYF.

This chain connects TRBV28 to TRBJ1-5, with D uncertain. V was trimmed by 2 bases and J by 4 bases, leaving 15 bases between them. Germline V CDR1 and CDR2: MDHEN, SYDVKM. The CDR3 consists of 16 residues. The DNA for the CDR3 is TGTGCCAGCAGTTTAAATGAGGGCATAGGGAATCAGCCCCAGCATTTT. It codes for CASSLNEGIGNQPQHF.

This chain links TRBV30 with TRBJ2-5, with 9 bases lining up with TRBD2. The J call may be incorrect, as the DNA end agrees better with TRBJ2-7. Germline CDR1 reads GTSNPN; CDR2 reads SVGIG (reference sequence). CDR3 size: 14 residues. In DNA, the CDR3 is TGTGCCTGGAGTGGGCTAGCGGGGATCTACGAGCAGTACTTC. This gives the protein CAWSGLAGIYEQYF.

The genes are TRBV19 and TRBJ1-4; D unclear. Deletions cut 6 bases from V and 5 bases from J, with 22 bases between. Germline V lookup: CDR1 LNHDA, CDR2 SQIVND (reference sequence). The CDR3 is made up of 17 amino acids. In DNA form, the CDR3 reads TGTGCCAGTAGGACGGGGTCCGGGGTTTCGACGAATGAAAAACTGTTTTTT. Amino acid sequence: CASRTGSGVSTNEKLFF.

In DNA, the CDR3 is TGTGCCAGCTCACCACTTGGACGAGGGGACGGGACCCACTCCTACGAGCAGTACTTC. Its protein is CASSPLGRGDGTHSYEQYF. This chain connects TRBV18 to TRBJ2-5; D is tentatively TRBD1 or TRBD2 (5 bases each). The last part of the DNA fits TRBJ2-7 better; the J call may be wrong. This CDR3 spans 19 amino acids. Germline CDR1 reads KGHSH; CDR2 reads LQKENI.

The V and J genes are TRBV11-3 and TRBJ2-5; TRBD2 agrees at 11 bases. The CDR3 sequence is 16 residues long. V gave up 7 bases and J gave up 3 bases; unmatched junction bases: 10. Per the germline V gene, CDR1 is SGHNT and CDR2 is YENEEA. The CDR3 protein is CASTSRLAGNKETQYF. CDR3 bases: TGTGCCAGCACCTCTCGACTAGCGGGGAACAAAGAGACCCAGTACTTC.

This clone was picked up a small number of times. This chain uses TRBV9 with TRBJ1-1, with unresolved D. Per the germline V gene, CDR1 is SGDLS and CDR2 is YYNGEE. Trimming pared 0 bases from V and 0 bases from J, leaving 3 bases between. This CDR3 contains 13 residues. CDR3 sequence: CASSVELNTEAFF. CDR3 sequence (DNA): TGTGCCAGCAGCGTAGAGTTGAACACTGAAGCTTTCTTT.

The rearrangement joins TRBV14 to TRBJ1-3, with a weak D call TRBD1 (5 bases). This CDR3 comprises 16 residues. The V gene lost 4 bases and the J gene lost 0 bases, with 13 bases spanning the gap. Germline-derived CDR1 and CDR2 are SGHDN and FVKESK. As DNA, the CDR3 is TGTGCCAGCAGCCCCTACCTAAGGGGCTCTGGAAACACCATATATTTT. Translation gives CASSPYLRGSGNTIYF. The full variable domain, completed using reference TRBV14 and TRBJ1-3, is EAGVTQFPSHSVIEKGQTVTLRCDPISGHDNLYWYRRVMGKEIKFLLHFVKESKQDESGMPNNRFLAERTGGTYSTLKVQPAELEDSGVYFCASSPYLRGSGNTIYFGEGSWLTVV.

This clone was seen once. V is TRBV5-4 and J is TRBJ2-5, with TRBD2 identical over 10 bases. This CDR3 has 16 amino acids. V lost 4 bases to trimming and J lost 4 bases; unmatched junction nucleotides: 10. Germline CDR1 SGHNT, CDR2 YYREEE (reference sequence). CDR3 nucleotides: TGTGCCAGCAGCCTGCAACTAGCGGGACTTAGAGAGACCCAGTACTTC. Translated, it gives CASSLQLAGLRETQYF.

This clone was seen only a few times. The chain joins TRBV28 to TRBJ1-5; D possibly corresponds to TRBD1 (6 bases). The germline gives CDR1 MDHEN, CDR2 SYDVKM. CDR3 length equals 13 residues. The V and J ends lost 6 bases and 4 bases respectively, with 10 bases between them. The CDR3 loop is CASRRTANQPQHF. DNA of the CDR3: TGTGCCAGCAGGAGGACAGCTAATCAGCCCCAGCATTTT.